These T cell receptor beta chains were read from a single sample in a study of cytomegalovirus exposure and HLA in healthy donors. Sequencing was performed with immunoSEQ multiplex PCR; in TCRdb, only in-frame clones are kept and a portion is missing. The profile shows about 200,000 clones, about four fifths of them singletons. The sequenced material came from PBMCs. These receptors were taken from a woman aged 18-35 years in good health and CMV-seronegative. CDR3s include the opening cysteine and the closing phenylalanine or tryptophan. A D gene is named only where the DNA matches it firmly. Where a row states a size, it is once, few, many or the class of an expanded clone; other rows omit it.

j_call: TRBJ1-1
clone_size: -
d_call: TRBD1
v_call: TRBV6-6
cdr3_aa: CASSDDGQGVYEAFF
cdr3_nt: TGTGCCAGCAGTGATGACGGACAGGGGGTCTATGAAGCTTTCTTT

j_call: TRBJ2-5
clone_size: -
d_call: -
v_call: TRBV9
cdr3_aa: CASSVGARDQETQYF
cdr3_nt: TGTGCCAGCAGCGTAGGAGCGCGGGACCAAGAGACCCAGTACTTC

j_call: TRBJ1-2
clone_size: -
d_call: TRBD1
v_call: TRBV9
cdr3_aa: CASSQGTGDPLFYGYTF
cdr3_nt: TGTGCCAGCAGCCAAGGGACAGGGGACCCACTCTTCTATGGCTACACCTTC

j_call: TRBJ2-7
clone_size: -
d_call: TRBD2
v_call: TRBV7-9
cdr3_aa: CASSSPGTSGSSSYEQYF
cdr3_nt: TGTGCCAGCAGCTCACCCGGGACTAGCGGGAGCAGCTCCTACGAGCAGTACTTC

j_call: TRBJ1-5
clone_size: -
d_call: -
v_call: TRBV7-2
cdr3_aa: CASSLVSSGSNQPQHF
cdr3_nt: TGTGCCAGCAGCTTAGTTAGTTCCGGGAGCAATCAGCCCCAGCATTTT

j_call: TRBJ1-1
clone_size: -
d_call: -
v_call: TRBV7-9
cdr3_aa: CASSLELTGTEAFF
cdr3_nt: TGTGCCAGCAGCTTAGAACTGACGGGCACTGAAGCTTTCTTT

j_call: TRBJ1-2
clone_size: -
d_call: -
v_call: TRBV30
cdr3_aa: CAWSVQGKDGYTF
cdr3_nt: TGTGCCTGGAGTGTACAGGGTAAAGATGGCTACACCTTC

j_call: TRBJ2-5
clone_size: -
d_call: TRBD2
v_call: TRBV10-1
cdr3_aa: CASKESNGRAQETQYF
cdr3_nt: TGCGCCAGCAAGGAATCCAACGGGAGGGCCCAAGAGACCCAGTACTTC

j_call: TRBJ1-2
clone_size: -
d_call: -
v_call: TRBV21-1
cdr3_aa: CASSTTGQRTNYGYTF
cdr3_nt: TGTGCCAGCAGCACCACAGGACAGAGAACTAACTATGGCTACACCTTC

j_call: TRBJ2-3
clone_size: -
d_call: TRBD1
v_call: TRBV29-1
cdr3_aa: CSVGGQITDTQYF
cdr3_nt: TGCAGCGTTGGGGGACAGATAACAGATACGCAGTATTTT

j_call: TRBJ2-3
clone_size: -
d_call: TRBD1
v_call: TRBV20-1
cdr3_aa: CSARTGDTQYF
cdr3_nt: TGCAGTGCTAGGACAGGGGATACGCAGTATTTT

j_call: TRBJ2-3
clone_size: -
d_call: -
v_call: TRBV18
cdr3_aa: CASSPIEAVTDTQYF
cdr3_nt: TGTGCCAGCTCACCAATCGAAGCCGTCACAGATACGCAGTATTTT

j_call: TRBJ2-1
clone_size: -
d_call: -
v_call: TRBV30
cdr3_aa: CAWSVIRYDEQFF
cdr3_nt: TGTGCCTGGAGTGTGATACGGTACGATGAGCAGTTCTTC

j_call: TRBJ2-1
clone_size: -
d_call: -
v_call: TRBV14
cdr3_aa: CASSQSEADSSYNEQFF
cdr3_nt: TGTGCCAGCAGCCAAAGTGAAGCGGACAGCTCCTACAATGAGCAGTTCTTC

j_call: TRBJ2-1
clone_size: -
d_call: TRBD2
v_call: TRBV5-1
cdr3_aa: CASRPSGLYDNEQFF
cdr3_nt: TGCGCCAGCAGGCCTAGCGGACTCTATGACAATGAGCAGTTCTTC

j_call: TRBJ1-2
clone_size: once
d_call: TRBD1
v_call: TRBV19
cdr3_aa: CASSIPGQGSYGYTF
cdr3_nt: TGTGCCAGTAGTATACCGGGACAGGGGTCCTATGGCTACACCTTC

j_call: TRBJ2-7
clone_size: -
d_call: TRBD2
v_call: TRBV7-9
cdr3_aa: CASSPFTSGRSHEQYF
cdr3_nt: TGTGCCAGCAGCCCTTTTACTAGCGGGAGGTCCCACGAGCAGTACTTC

j_call: TRBJ2-1
clone_size: -
d_call: -
v_call: TRBV30
cdr3_aa: CAWSVPRGQGHEQFF
cdr3_nt: TGTGCCTGGAGTGTACCCAGGGGACAAGGGCACGAGCAGTTCTTC

j_call: TRBJ1-2
clone_size: few
d_call: -
v_call: TRBV19
cdr3_aa: CASSTPTAWMVYGYTF
cdr3_nt: TGTGCCAGTAGTACCCCGACAGCTTGGATGGTCTATGGCTACACCTTC

j_call: TRBJ2-2
clone_size: -
d_call: -
v_call: TRBV5-1
cdr3_aa: CASSPSARATGELFF
cdr3_nt: TGCGCCAGCAGCCCTTCGGCGAGGGCCACCGGGGAGCTGTTTTTT

j_call: TRBJ1-5
clone_size: -
d_call: -
v_call: TRBV30
cdr3_aa: CAWQPEGYSNQPQHF
cdr3_nt: TGTGCCTGGCAACCTGAGGGATATAGCAATCAGCCCCAGCATTTT

j_call: TRBJ2-3
clone_size: -
d_call: TRBD2
v_call: TRBV27
cdr3_aa: CASVPWLAGVRGSTDTQYF
cdr3_nt: TGTGCCAGCGTCCCTTGGCTAGCGGGAGTAAGAGGGAGCACAGATACGCAGTATTTT

j_call: TRBJ1-2
clone_size: -
d_call: -
v_call: TRBV7-2
cdr3_aa: CASSLGLANYGYTF
cdr3_nt: TGTGCCAGCAGCTTAGGTTTAGCTAACTATGGCTACACCTTC

j_call: TRBJ2-2
clone_size: -
d_call: TRBD2
v_call: TRBV4-3
cdr3_aa: CASSQDTAGALNTGELFF
cdr3_nt: TGCGCCAGCAGCCAAGATACAGCGGGAGCCCTCAACACCGGGGAGCTGTTTTTT

j_call: TRBJ2-7
clone_size: -
d_call: TRBD1
v_call: TRBV10-3
cdr3_aa: CATQQGPLAYEQYF
cdr3_nt: TGTGCCACCCAACAGGGGCCCTTAGCCTACGAGCAGTACTTC

j_call: TRBJ1-2
clone_size: few
d_call: -
v_call: TRBV10-1
cdr3_aa: CASSDPGQNGYTF
cdr3_nt: TGCGCCAGCAGTGACCCTGGGCAGAATGGCTACACCTTC

j_call: TRBJ2-1
clone_size: -
d_call: -
v_call: TRBV7-9
cdr3_aa: CASSFGLGGGNYNEQFF
cdr3_nt: TGTGCCAGCAGCTTTGGGTTGGGGGGAGGCAACTACAATGAGCAGTTCTTC

j_call: TRBJ1-2
clone_size: -
d_call: -
v_call: TRBV6-6
cdr3_aa: CASSYSEGFRGYTF
cdr3_nt: TGTGCCAGCAGTTACTCCGAGGGATTTAGGGGCTACACCTTC

j_call: TRBJ1-1
clone_size: -
d_call: -
v_call: TRBV7-9
cdr3_aa: CSSRASGLYTEAFF
cdr3_nt: TGTTCCAGCAGGGCCTCGGGACTGTACACTGAAGCTTTCTTT

j_call: TRBJ2-1
clone_size: -
d_call: -
v_call: TRBV2
cdr3_aa: CASSELRNNEQFF
cdr3_nt: TGTGCCAGCAGTGAACTACGTAACAATGAGCAGTTCTTC

j_call: TRBJ1-5
clone_size: -
d_call: TRBD1
v_call: TRBV7-2
cdr3_aa: CASGQGNSNQPQHF
cdr3_nt: TGTGCCAGCGGACAGGGGAATAGCAATCAGCCCCAGCATTTT

j_call: TRBJ1-1
clone_size: -
d_call: -
v_call: TRBV10-2
cdr3_aa: CASSAAPTAMNTEAFF
cdr3_nt: TGCGCCAGCAGTGCAGCCCCGACAGCAATGAACACTGAAGCTTTCTTT

j_call: TRBJ1-2
clone_size: once
d_call: -
v_call: TRBV29-1
cdr3_aa: CSVVQAHGYTF
cdr3_nt: TGCAGCGTTGTCCAGGCCCATGGCTACACCTTC

j_call: TRBJ1-4
clone_size: once
d_call: TRBD1
v_call: TRBV27
cdr3_aa: CASSWTGVEKLFF
cdr3_nt: TGTGCCAGCAGTTGGACAGGGGTGGAAAAACTGTTTTTT

j_call: TRBJ2-3
clone_size: -
d_call: -
v_call: TRBV14
cdr3_aa: CASSHGDTQYF
cdr3_nt: TGTGCCAGCAGCCACGGAGATACGCAGTATTTT

j_call: TRBJ1-2
clone_size: -
d_call: TRBD1
v_call: TRBV6-5
cdr3_aa: CASSYSQGDGYTF
cdr3_nt: TGTGCCAGCAGTTACTCCCAGGGGGATGGCTACACCTTC

j_call: TRBJ2-3
clone_size: -
d_call: TRBD1
v_call: TRBV6-5
cdr3_aa: CASRTGTGSTQYF
cdr3_nt: TGTGCCAGCAGAACCGGGACAGGGAGTACGCAGTATTTT

j_call: TRBJ2-2
clone_size: few
d_call: TRBD2
v_call: TRBV4-2
cdr3_aa: CASSQRLAGGGTGELFF
cdr3_nt: TGTGCCAGCAGCCAACGACTAGCGGGAGGAGGGACCGGGGAGCTGTTTTTT

j_call: TRBJ2-5
clone_size: -
d_call: -
v_call: TRBV6-5
cdr3_aa: CASSSGALMETQYF
cdr3_nt: TGTGCCAGCAGTTCAGGGGCCCTAATGGAGACCCAGTACTTC

j_call: TRBJ1-2
clone_size: once
d_call: TRBD1
v_call: TRBV10-3
cdr3_aa: CAIRGQGDYGYTF
cdr3_nt: TGTGCCATCAGGGGACAGGGGGACTATGGCTACACCTTC

j_call: TRBJ1-6
clone_size: -
d_call: -
v_call: TRBV5-5
cdr3_aa: CASSLLTGAPSPLHF
cdr3_nt: TGTGCCAGCAGCTTGTTGACAGGCGCGCCTTCACCCCTCCACTTT

j_call: TRBJ2-1
clone_size: -
d_call: TRBD2
v_call: TRBV19
cdr3_aa: CASSMGLAAYNEQFF
cdr3_nt: TGTGCCAGTAGTATGGGGCTAGCGGCTTACAATGAGCAGTTCTTC

j_call: TRBJ2-3
clone_size: -
d_call: TRBD1
v_call: TRBV7-2
cdr3_aa: CASSLRTGATDTQYF
cdr3_nt: TGTGCCAGCAGCTTAAGGACAGGGGCTACAGATACGCAGTATTTT

j_call: TRBJ2-1
clone_size: once
d_call: -
v_call: TRBV19
cdr3_aa: CASSLPRSRNEQFF
cdr3_nt: TGTGCCAGTAGCCTCCCCCGGTCCCGAAATGAGCAGTTCTTC

j_call: TRBJ1-6
clone_size: -
d_call: -
v_call: TRBV6-5
cdr3_aa: CASSYSVVSYNSPLHF
cdr3_nt: TGTGCCAGCAGTTACTCGGTAGTATCCTATAATTCACCCCTCCACTTT

j_call: TRBJ2-5
clone_size: once
d_call: TRBD2
v_call: TRBV5-5
cdr3_aa: CASSSGLAGGPETQYF
cdr3_nt: TGTGCCAGCAGCTCGGGACTAGCGGGAGGGCCCGAGACCCAGTACTTC

j_call: TRBJ1-1
clone_size: -
d_call: -
v_call: TRBV7-8
cdr3_aa: CASSEWTETEAFF
cdr3_nt: TGTGCCAGCAGCGAATGGACAGAAACTGAAGCTTTCTTT

j_call: TRBJ1-2
clone_size: -
d_call: -
v_call: TRBV18
cdr3_aa: CASSLLKGSLGYGYTF
cdr3_nt: TGTGCCAGCTCACTATTGAAGGGGTCCCTAGGCTATGGCTACACCTTC

j_call: TRBJ2-6
clone_size: -
d_call: TRBD2
v_call: TRBV4-1
cdr3_aa: CASSALAGNSGSGANVLTF
cdr3_nt: TGCGCCAGCAGTGCCCTAGCGGGAAATTCGGGCTCTGGGGCCAACGTCCTGACTTTC

j_call: TRBJ2-5
clone_size: -
d_call: -
v_call: TRBV25-1
cdr3_aa: CASSEFRVAEETQYF
cdr3_nt: TGTGCCAGCAGTGAATTTAGAGTAGCGGAGGAGACCCAGTACTTC

j_call: TRBJ1-1
clone_size: few
d_call: -
v_call: TRBV4-1
cdr3_aa: CASSQVRGLNTEAFF
cdr3_nt: TGCGCCAGCAGCCAAGTTCGGGGACTAAACACTGAAGCTTTCTTT

j_call: TRBJ2-6
clone_size: few
d_call: TRBD1
v_call: TRBV4-3
cdr3_aa: CASSPHPGTGDGANVLTF
cdr3_nt: TGCGCCAGCAGCCCGCATCCCGGGACAGGAGATGGGGCCAACGTCCTGACTTTC